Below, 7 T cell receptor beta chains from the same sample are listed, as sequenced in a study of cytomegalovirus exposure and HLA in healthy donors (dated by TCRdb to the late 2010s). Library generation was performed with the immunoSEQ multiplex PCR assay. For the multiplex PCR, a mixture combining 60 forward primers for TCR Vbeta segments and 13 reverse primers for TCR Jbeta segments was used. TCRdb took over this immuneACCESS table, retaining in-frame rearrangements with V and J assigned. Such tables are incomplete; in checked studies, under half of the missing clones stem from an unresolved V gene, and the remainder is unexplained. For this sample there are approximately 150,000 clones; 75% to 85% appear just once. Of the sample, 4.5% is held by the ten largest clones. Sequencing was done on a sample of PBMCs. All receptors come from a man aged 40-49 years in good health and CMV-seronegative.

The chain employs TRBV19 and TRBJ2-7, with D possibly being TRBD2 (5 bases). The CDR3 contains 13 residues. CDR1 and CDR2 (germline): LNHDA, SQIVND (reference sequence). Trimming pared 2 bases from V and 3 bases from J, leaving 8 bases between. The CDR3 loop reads CASSINGVYEQYF. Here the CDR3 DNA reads TGTGCCAGTAGTATAAACGGGGTCTACGAGCAGTACTTC.

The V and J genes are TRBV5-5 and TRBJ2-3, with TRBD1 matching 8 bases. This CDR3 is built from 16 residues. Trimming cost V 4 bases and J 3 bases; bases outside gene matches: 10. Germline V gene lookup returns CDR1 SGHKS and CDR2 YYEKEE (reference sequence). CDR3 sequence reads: CASSPDRVGWTDTQYF. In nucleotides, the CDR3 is TGTGCCAGCAGCCCGGACAGGGTTGGCTGGACAGATACGCAGTATTTT.

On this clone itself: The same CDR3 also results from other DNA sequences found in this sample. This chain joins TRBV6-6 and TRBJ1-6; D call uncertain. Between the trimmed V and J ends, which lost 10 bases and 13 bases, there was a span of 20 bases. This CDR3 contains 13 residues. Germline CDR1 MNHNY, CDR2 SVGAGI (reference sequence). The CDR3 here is CAMSDPPPSPLHF. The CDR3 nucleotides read TGTGCCATGAGCGATCCGCCCCCTTCCCCCCTCCACTTT.

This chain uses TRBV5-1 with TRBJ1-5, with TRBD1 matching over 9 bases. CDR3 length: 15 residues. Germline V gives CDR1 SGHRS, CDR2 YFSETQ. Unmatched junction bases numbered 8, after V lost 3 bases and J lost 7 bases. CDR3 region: CASSYGGDREQPQHF. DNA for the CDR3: TGCGCCAGCAGCTATGGGGGGGACAGGGAACAGCCCCAGCATTTT.

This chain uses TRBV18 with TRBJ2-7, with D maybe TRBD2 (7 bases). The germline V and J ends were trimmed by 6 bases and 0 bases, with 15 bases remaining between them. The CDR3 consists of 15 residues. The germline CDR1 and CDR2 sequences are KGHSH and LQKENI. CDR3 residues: CASSHRERGSYEQYF. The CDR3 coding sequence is TGTGCCAGCTCGCACAGGGAGCGGGGCTCCTACGAGCAGTACTTC.

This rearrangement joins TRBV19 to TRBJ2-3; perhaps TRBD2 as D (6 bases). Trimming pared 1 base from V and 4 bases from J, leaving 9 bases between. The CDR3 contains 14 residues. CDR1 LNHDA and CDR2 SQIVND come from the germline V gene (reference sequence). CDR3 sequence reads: CASSIATGADTQYF. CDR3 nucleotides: TGTGCCAGTAGTATAGCTACGGGGGCAGATACGCAGTATTTT.

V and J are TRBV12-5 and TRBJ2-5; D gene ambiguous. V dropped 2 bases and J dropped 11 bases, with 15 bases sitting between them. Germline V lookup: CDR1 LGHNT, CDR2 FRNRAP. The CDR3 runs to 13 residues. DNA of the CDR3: TGTGCTAGTGGTTTGATCAATTCAGAGGAGCAGTACTTC. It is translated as CASGLINSEEQYF.